This T cell receptor (beta chain) was documented in a study of T cells in localized non-small cell lung cancer. Method: immunoSEQ multiplex PCR; TCRdb's copy keeps in-frame clones and lacks some. The sample yields fewer than 30,000 clones, more than 75% seen once. General study findings and limits: In adjacent lung appeared a median around 57 of the top 100 tumor clones. Uninvolved adjacent lung had the highest recorded T cell clonality, with tumor below it. Analysis by sequencing included only one tumor region, so heterogeneity remains possible.

CDR1 and CDR2 from the germline V gene are MNHNS and SASEGT. V was trimmed by 8 bases and J by 7 bases, leaving 17 bases between them. This CDR3 is 14 amino acids long. As regards this clone: The antigen is not known.

The chain has TRBV6-1 and TRBJ1-4; D is uncertain. This receptor was obtained from a man aged 40 to 70 with stage II lung adenocarcinoma. This specimen was PBMCs, taken before any cancer treatment. For the CDR3, the DNA is TGTGCCAGCTTACGAGGCGATTTTATTGAAAAACTGTTTTTT. It encodes CASLRGDFIEKLFF.